Below, one T cell receptor beta chain is given with its context. This record comes from a study of blood T cell repertoires in COVID-19. Study processing details: Researchers report that nucleated cell counts were estimated from reference gene primer amplification. TCRdb's copy holds only in-frame clones and misses some; the assay was immunoSEQ multiplex PCR. The V and J calls and clone size were taken over from that table, and D and trimming were inferred from the DNA. The sample contains about 180,000 clones, around 85% of which appear only once. The origin of this receptor is a man between 60 and 75 years old with acute or convalescent COVID-19. Sample: peripheral blood.

The DNA of the CDR3 is TGTGCCAGTAGTATAGGAGCAGGGGCTATACAAGAGACCCAGTACTTC. Translating gives CASSIGAGAIQETQYF. V usage is TRBV19 and J usage is TRBJ2-5; tentatively, D is TRBD1 (6 bases). V was cut by 1 base and J by 2 bases, with 14 bases left in between. Germline V gene data show CDR1 as LNHDA and CDR2 as SQIVND (reference sequence). This CDR3 comprises 16 residues. Full variable domain (remainder filled in from reference TRBV19 and TRBJ2-5): DGGITQSPKYLFRKEGQNVTLSCEQNLNHDAMYWYRQDPGQGLRLIYYSQIVNDFQKGDIAEGYSVSREKKESFPLTVTSAQKNPTAFYLCASSIGAGAIQETQYFGPGTRLLVL.